This TCR beta chain originates from a study of memory CD4+ T cells and cytomegalovirus serostatus. Study-wide context: This sample comes from healthy Belgian adults, several CMV seropositive, some 22 seronegative. The study's findings and limits: Of approximately 160 reported CMV TCRbeta sequences, 60 to 85 were found in memory CD4+ repertoires.

This clone was counted a single time. Its antigen is unidentified. The method was immunoSEQ multiplex PCR; TCRdb's version includes in-frame clones alone and lacks a portion of them. Of nearly 60,000 clones listed, about 81% are singletons. V was trimmed by 6 bases and J by 4 bases, leaving 27 bases between them. Germline V CDR1 and CDR2: SNHLY, FYNNEI. The CDR3 is 18 residues long. The sort gate was single viable CD3+CD4+CD8-CD45RO+ cells for memory CD4+ T cells. The TCR sequence derives from an adult in good health and CMV-seronegative. The specimen was memory CD4+ T cells from blood. The V gene is TRBV2, the J gene TRBJ1-1; tentatively, D is TRBD1 (5 bases). The CDR3: CASSDFPGRETLGTEAFF. The CDR3 DNA reads as TGTGCCAGCAGCGATTTCCCGGGCAGGGAGACTTTGGGCACTGAAGCTTTCTTT.